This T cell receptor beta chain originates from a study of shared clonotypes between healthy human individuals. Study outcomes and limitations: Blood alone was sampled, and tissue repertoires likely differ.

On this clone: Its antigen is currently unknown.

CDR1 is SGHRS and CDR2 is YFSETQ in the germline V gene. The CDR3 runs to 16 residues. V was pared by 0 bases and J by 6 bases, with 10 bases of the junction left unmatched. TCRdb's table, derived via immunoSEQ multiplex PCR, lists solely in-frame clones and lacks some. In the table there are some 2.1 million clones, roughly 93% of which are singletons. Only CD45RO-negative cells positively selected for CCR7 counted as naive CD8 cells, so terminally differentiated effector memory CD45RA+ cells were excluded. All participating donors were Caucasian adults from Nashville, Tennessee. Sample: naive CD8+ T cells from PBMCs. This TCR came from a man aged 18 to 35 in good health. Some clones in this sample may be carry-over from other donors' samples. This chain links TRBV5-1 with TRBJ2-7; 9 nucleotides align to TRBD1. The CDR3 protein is CASSLGPGQGDSEQYF. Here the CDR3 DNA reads TGCGCCAGCAGCTTGGGACCGGGACAGGGTGATTCCGAGCAGTACTTC.